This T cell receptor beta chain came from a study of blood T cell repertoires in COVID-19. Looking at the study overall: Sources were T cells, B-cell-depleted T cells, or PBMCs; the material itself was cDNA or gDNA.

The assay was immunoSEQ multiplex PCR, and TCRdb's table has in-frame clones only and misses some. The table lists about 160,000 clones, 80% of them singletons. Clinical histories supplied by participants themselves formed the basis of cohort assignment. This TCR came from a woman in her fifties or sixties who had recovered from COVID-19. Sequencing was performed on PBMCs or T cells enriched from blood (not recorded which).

The CDR3 protein is CASSQDWGRLNTEAFF. The CDR3 DNA follows: TGCGCCAGCAGCCAGGACTGGGGGCGGTTGAACACTGAAGCTTTCTTT. The V call is TRBV4-1, the J call TRBJ1-1; D might be TRBD1 (6 bases). Germline-derived CDR1 and CDR2 are MGHRA and YSYEKL. The length of the CDR3 is 16 residues. V was cut by 3 bases and J by 0 bases, with 14 bases left in between.